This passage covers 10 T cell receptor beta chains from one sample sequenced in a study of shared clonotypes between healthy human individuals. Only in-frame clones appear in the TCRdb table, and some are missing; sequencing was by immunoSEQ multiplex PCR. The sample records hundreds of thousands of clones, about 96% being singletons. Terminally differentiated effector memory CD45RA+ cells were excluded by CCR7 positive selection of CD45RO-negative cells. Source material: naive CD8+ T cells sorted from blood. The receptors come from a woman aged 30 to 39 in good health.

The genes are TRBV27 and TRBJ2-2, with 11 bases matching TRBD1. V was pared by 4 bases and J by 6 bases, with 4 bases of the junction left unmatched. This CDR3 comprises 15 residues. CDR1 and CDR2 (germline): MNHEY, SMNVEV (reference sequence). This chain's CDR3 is CASSSGTGGAGELFF. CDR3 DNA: TGTGCCAGCAGTTCCGGGACAGGGGGGGCCGGGGAGCTGTTTTTT.

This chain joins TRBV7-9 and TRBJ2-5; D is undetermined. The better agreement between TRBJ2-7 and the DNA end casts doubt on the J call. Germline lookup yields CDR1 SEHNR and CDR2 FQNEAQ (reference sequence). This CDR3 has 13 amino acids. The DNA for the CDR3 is TGTGCCAGCAGCCTTACCGATACCTACGAGCAGTACTTC. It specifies CASSLTDTYEQYF.

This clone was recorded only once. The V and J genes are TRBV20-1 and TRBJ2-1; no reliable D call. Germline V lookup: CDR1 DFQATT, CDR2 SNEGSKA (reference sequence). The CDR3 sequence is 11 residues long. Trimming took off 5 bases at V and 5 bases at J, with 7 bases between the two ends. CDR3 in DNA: TGCAGTGCTTTGACAAACAATGAGCAGTTCTTC. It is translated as CSALTNNEQFF.

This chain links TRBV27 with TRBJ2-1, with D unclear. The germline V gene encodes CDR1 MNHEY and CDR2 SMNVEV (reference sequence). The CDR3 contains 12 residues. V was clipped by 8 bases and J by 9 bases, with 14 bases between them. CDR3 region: CASSRPPSEQFF. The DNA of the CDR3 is TGTGCCAGCTCTAGGCCGCCCAGTGAGCAGTTCTTC.

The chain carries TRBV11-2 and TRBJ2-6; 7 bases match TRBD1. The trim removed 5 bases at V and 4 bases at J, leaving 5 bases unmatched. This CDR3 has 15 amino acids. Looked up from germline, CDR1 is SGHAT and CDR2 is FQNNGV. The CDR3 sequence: CASSDRESGANVLTF. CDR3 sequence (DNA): TGTGCCAGCAGCGACAGGGAATCCGGGGCCAACGTCCTGACTTTC.

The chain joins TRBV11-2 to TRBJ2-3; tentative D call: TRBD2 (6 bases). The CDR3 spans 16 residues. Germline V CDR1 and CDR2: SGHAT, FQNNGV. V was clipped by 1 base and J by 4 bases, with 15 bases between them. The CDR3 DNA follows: TGTGCCAGCAGCTTAGTGTCTAGCGCTTCGCCAGATACGCAGTATTTT. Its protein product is CASSLVSSASPDTQYF.

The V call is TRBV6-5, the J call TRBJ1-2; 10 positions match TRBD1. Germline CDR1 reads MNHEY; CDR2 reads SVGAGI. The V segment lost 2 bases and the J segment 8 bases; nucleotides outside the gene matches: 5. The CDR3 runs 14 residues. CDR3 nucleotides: TGTGCCAGCAGTTACACGACAGGGGGCGGCGGCTACACCTTC. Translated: CASSYTTGGGGYTF.

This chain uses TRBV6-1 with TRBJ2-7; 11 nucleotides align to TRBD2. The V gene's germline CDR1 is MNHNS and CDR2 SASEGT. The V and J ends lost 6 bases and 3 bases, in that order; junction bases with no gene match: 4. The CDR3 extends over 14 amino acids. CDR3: CASRDTSGSYEQYF. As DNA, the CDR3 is TGTGCCAGCAGGGATACTAGCGGGAGCTACGAGCAGTACTTC.

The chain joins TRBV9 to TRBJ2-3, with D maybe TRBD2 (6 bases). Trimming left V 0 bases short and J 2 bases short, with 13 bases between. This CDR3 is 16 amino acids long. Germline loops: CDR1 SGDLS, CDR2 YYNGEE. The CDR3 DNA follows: TGTGCCAGCAGCGTAGGAAGGGGAGGAAACACAGATACGCAGTATTTT. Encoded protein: CASSVGRGGNTDTQYF. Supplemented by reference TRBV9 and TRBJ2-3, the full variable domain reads DSGVTQTPKHLITATGQRVTLRCSPRSGDLSVYWYQQSLDQGLQFLIQYYNGEERAKGNILERFSAQQFPDLHSELNLSSLELGDSALYFCASSVGRGGNTDTQYFGPGTRLTVL.

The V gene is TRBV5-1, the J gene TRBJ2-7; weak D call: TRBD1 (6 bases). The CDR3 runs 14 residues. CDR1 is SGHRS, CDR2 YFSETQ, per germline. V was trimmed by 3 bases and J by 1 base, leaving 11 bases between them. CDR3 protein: CASSYGQRSYEQYF. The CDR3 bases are TGCGCCAGCAGCTACGGACAGAGATCCTACGAGCAGTACTTC.